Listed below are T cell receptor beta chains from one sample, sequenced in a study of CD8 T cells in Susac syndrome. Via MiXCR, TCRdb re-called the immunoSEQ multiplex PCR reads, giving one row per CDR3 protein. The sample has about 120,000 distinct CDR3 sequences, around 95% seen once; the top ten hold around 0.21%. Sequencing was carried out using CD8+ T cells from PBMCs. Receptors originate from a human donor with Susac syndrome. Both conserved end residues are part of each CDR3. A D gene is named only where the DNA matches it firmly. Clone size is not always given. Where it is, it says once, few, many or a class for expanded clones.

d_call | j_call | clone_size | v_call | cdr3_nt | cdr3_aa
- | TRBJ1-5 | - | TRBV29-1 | TGCAGCGTTGAGGATGGGAGCAATCAGCCCCAGCATTTT | CSVEDGSNQPQHF
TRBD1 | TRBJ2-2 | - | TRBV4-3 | TGCGCCAGCAGCCAAGACGGGACAGGGGACACCGGGGAGCTGTTTTTT | CASSQDGTGDTGELFF
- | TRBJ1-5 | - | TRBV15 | TGTGCCACCAGCAGAGATCTCGAAGGAATTCAGCCCCAGCATTTT | CATSRDLEGIQPQHF
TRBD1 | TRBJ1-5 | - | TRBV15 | TGTGCCACCAGCAGGGGACAGGGCAATCAGCCCCAGCATTTT | CATSRGQGNQPQHF
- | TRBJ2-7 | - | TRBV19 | TGTGCCAGTAGTATGGCAGGGCCCGTATCCGAGCAGTACTTC | CASSMAGPVSEQYF
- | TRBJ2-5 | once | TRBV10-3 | TGTGCCATCAGTGACCGGACTACCCAAGAGACCCAGTACTTC | CAISDRTTQETQYF
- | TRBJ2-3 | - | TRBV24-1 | TGTGCCACCAAGGATACCCTCACAGATACGCAGTATTTT | CATKDTLTDTQYF
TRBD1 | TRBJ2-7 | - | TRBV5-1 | TGCGCCAGCAGCCCCCCGGACAGGGACTACGAGCAGTACTTC | CASSPPDRDYEQYF
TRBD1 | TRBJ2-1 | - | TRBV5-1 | TGCGCCAGCAGCTTAGGGGGCGACTTGAATGAGCAGTTCTTC | CASSLGGDLNEQFF
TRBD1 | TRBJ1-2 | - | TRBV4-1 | TGCGCCAGCAGCGACAGGGGGCTAAGTGGCTACACCTTC | CASSDRGLSGYTF
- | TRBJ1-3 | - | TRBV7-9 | TGTGCCAGCAGCCACGCGTGGGGGTCCTCTGGAAACACCATATATTTT | CASSHAWGSSGNTIYF
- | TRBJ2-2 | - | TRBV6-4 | TGTGCCAGCAGTGACGGGCCTACGGGGAGCACCGGGGAGCTGTTTTTT | CASSDGPTGSTGELFF
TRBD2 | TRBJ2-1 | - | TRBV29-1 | TGCAGCGTCTCCGGGACTAGCGGGAGTGATGAGCAGTTCTTC | CSVSGTSGSDEQFF
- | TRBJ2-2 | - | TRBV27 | TGTGCCAGCAGTGCTAGTAACACCGGGGAGCTGTTTTTT | CASSASNTGELFF
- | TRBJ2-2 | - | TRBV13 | TGTGCCAGCACCGTAGGGGGGGAGCTGTTTTTT | CASTVGGELFF
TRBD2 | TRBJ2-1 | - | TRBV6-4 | TGTGCCAGCAGCCCCTTACTAGCGGGGGGAGATGAGCAGTTCTTC | CASSPLLAGGDEQFF
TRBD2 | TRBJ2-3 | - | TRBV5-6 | TGTGCCAGCAGCTTGGGTGGTAGCGGGGTCCCTACGGTCCTCGGCACAGATACGCAGTATTTT | CASSLGGSGVPTVLGTDTQYF
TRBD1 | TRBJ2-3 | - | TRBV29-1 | TGCAGCGTTGAAGTACCGGGACAGGTCGACACAGATACGCAGTATTTT | CSVEVPGQVDTDTQYF
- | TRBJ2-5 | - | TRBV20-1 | TGCAGTGCTAGAGATTCGCAGGGGACGGGAGAGACCCAGTACTTC | CSARDSQGTGETQYF
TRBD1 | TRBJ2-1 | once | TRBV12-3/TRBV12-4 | TGTGCCAGCAATCACGGGACAGTTTCCTACAATGAGCAGTTCTTC | CASNHGTVSYNEQFF
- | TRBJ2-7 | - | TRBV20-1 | TGCAGTGCTAGGGGACCTCGGGGCTACGAGCAGTACTTC | CSARGPRGYEQYF
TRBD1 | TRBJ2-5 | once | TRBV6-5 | TGTGCCAGCAGTTACTCGAGACAGGGTTCAGAGACCCAGTACTTC | CASSYSRQGSETQYF
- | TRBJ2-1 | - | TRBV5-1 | TGCGCCAGCCTCACCGTCGGCAGGGTCCTAAATGAGCAGTTCTTC | CASLTVGRVLNEQFF
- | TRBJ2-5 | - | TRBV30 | TGTGTCTGGAGTGTGCTAAGGACGAGAGAAGAGACCCAGTACTTC | CVWSVLRTREETQYF
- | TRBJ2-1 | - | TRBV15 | TGTGCCACCAGCAGTGTAGGGCGTCCGTTAGAGCAGTTCTTC | CATSSVGRPLEQFF
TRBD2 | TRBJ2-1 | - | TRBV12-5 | TGTGCTAGTGTCCCCCGACCGGGCGGGAGGGCCTACAATGAGCAGTTCTTC | CASVPRPGGRAYNEQFF
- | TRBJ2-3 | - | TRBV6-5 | TGTGCCAGCAGTTACTCGTGGGGTGCTACGCAGTATTTT | CASSYSWGATQYF
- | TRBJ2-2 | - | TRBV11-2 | TGTGCCAGCAGGCCCCCCCCGAACACCGGGGAGCTGTTTTTT | CASRPPPNTGELFF
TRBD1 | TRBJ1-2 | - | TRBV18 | TGTGCCAGCTCACCTTGGACAGGGGAAGGATATGGCTACACCTTC | CASSPWTGEGYGYTF
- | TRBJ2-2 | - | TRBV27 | TGTGCCACCGGCTTGGGACCAGCCAACACCGGGGAGCTGTTTTTT | CATGLGPANTGELFF
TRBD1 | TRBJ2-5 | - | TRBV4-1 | TGCGCCAGCAGCCAAGGACAGGGCAGGGAAGAGACCCAGTACTTC | CASSQGQGREETQYF
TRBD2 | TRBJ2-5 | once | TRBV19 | TGTGCCAGCGGGGGGGAGGTGACCCAGTACTTC | CASGGEVTQYF